The 30 T cell receptor beta chains reported below all come from one sample, sequenced in a study of cytomegalovirus exposure and HLA in healthy donors. A multiplex PCR was run with 60 Vbeta primers and 13 Jbeta primers. Libraries were prepared by immunoSEQ multiplex PCR; TCRdb keeps only in-frame clonotypes and omits some of them. The repertoire consists of about 130,000 clones, with about four fifths occurring once and the leading ten covering approximately 4%. Source material: PBMCs. These receptors came from a woman in her 40s in good health and CMV-seronegative.

The V gene is TRBV13, the J gene TRBJ2-1; perhaps TRBD2 as D (5 bases). V was trimmed by 4 bases and J by 3 bases, leaving 13 bases between them. Germline CDR1 and CDR2: PRHDT and FYEKMQ (reference sequence). The CDR3 runs 15 residues. CDR3 nucleotide sequence: TGTGCCAGCAGCTCAAAACTAGGAAACTACAATGAGCAGTTCTTC. The encoded protein is CASSSKLGNYNEQFF.

As to this clone: The junction shows a germline mismatch at one end, possibly a read error. V usage is TRBV7-7 and J usage is TRBJ2-1; tentative D call: TRBD2 (5 bases). This CDR3 contains 13 residues. In germline, CDR1 is SSHAT, CDR2 FNYEAQ (reference sequence). For the CDR3, the DNA is TGTGCTAGCAGCCAGGACTTTAACAATGAGCAGTTCTTC. Its protein is CASSQDFNNEQFF.

This chain connects TRBV19 to TRBJ2-6; a possible D gene is TRBD1 (6 bases). Looked up from germline, CDR1 is LNHDA and CDR2 is SQIVND (reference sequence). V was trimmed by 6 bases and J by 0 bases, leaving 15 bases between them. The CDR3 covers 17 residues. The CDR3 loop reads CASREGGIYSGANVLTF. The CDR3 bases are TGTGCCAGTAGAGAAGGGGGTATATACTCTGGGGCCAACGTCCTGACTTTC.

There are a few counts of this clone. This chain joins TRBV19 and TRBJ1-1; D is undetermined. CDR3 length: 13 amino acids. V dropped 6 bases and J dropped 5 bases, with 13 bases sitting between them. The germline CDR1 and CDR2 sequences are LNHDA and SQIVND (reference sequence). The DNA of the CDR3 is TGTGCCAGTAGAACCCTCGCGAGTACTGAAGCTTTCTTT. Translated, it gives CASRTLASTEAFF.

The rearrangement uses TRBV19 and TRBJ1-3; D uncertain. The CDR3 has 14 residues. Trimming stripped 8 bases from V and 5 bases from J, with 16 bases between. Germline lookup yields CDR1 LNHDA and CDR2 SQIVND (reference sequence). In DNA form, the CDR3 reads TGTGCCAGTGCCCGTCTCGAGAGGAGAAACACCATATATTTT. Residues: CASARLERRNTIYF. Full variable domain (outside the CDR3, taken from reference TRBV19 and TRBJ1-3): DGGITQSPKYLFRKEGQNVTLSCEQNLNHDAMYWYRQDPGQGLRLIYYSQIVNDFQKGDIAEGYSVSREKKESFPLTVTSAQKNPTAFYLCASARLERRNTIYFGEGSWLTVV.

The V and J genes are TRBV18 and TRBJ1-5, with 11 bases that match TRBD1. This CDR3 is 16 amino acids long. V lost 4 bases and J lost 4; bases outside the gene matches: 6. Germline V gives CDR1 KGHSH, CDR2 LQKENI. CDR3 sequence: CASSLIGTGGNQPQHF. The CDR3, as DNA: TGTGCCAGCTCACTCATCGGGACAGGGGGGAATCAGCCCCAGCATTTT.

The chain uses TRBV6-5 and TRBJ2-2, with D maybe TRBD1 (6 bases). Germline values: CDR1 MNHEY, CDR2 SVGAGI. Trimming stripped 6 bases from V and 7 bases from J, with 15 bases between. There are 14 residues in the CDR3. The CDR3 reads CASRSRGGHGELFF. The CDR3 DNA follows: TGTGCCAGCAGATCCCGAGGGGGTCACGGGGAGCTGTTTTTT.

This chain joins TRBV4-3 and TRBJ1-4; D not certain. Germline loops: CDR1 LGHNA, CDR2 YSLEER. The CDR3 is 15 amino acids. The V end was cut by 1 base, the J end by 4 bases, with 10 bases between. CDR3 protein: CASSQGAGINEKLFF. The CDR3 nucleotides read TGCGCCAGCAGCCAAGGGGCAGGAATTAATGAAAAACTGTTTTTT.

This rearrangement joins TRBV18 to TRBJ2-2, with D perhaps matching TRBD2 (5 bases). Trimming left V 2 bases short and J 0 bases short, with 16 bases between. The CDR3 extends over 18 amino acids. Germline CDR1 and CDR2: KGHSH and LQKENI. The CDR3 reads CASSPSVSIAPNTGELFF. For the CDR3, the DNA is TGTGCCAGCTCACCATCTGTTAGTATAGCGCCGAACACCGGGGAGCTGTTTTTT.

CDR3 region: CASSLRTEETQYF. The CDR3 DNA sequence: TGTGCCAGCAGTCTTCGGACTGAAGAGACCCAGTACTTC. V and J are TRBV27 and TRBJ2-5; possible D gene TRBD2, 5 bases. The germline V gene has CDR1 MNHEY and CDR2 SMNVEV (reference sequence). The V end lost 5 bases, the J end lost 3 bases, and 10 bases lay between the germline ends. This CDR3 is 13 amino acids long.

CDR3 amino acids: CASSLGQGVGQPQHF. The CDR3 bases are TGTGCCAGCAGCTTGGGGCAGGGGGTAGGGCAGCCCCAGCATTTT. The chain has TRBV5-6 and TRBJ1-5; TRBD1 matches at 7 bases. The CDR3 covers 15 residues. Germline V gene data show CDR1 as SGHDT and CDR2 as YYEEEE. V dropped 0 bases and J dropped 7; count of bases not matched to a gene: 7.

J is TRBJ1-1 and V is TRBV27, with 9 bases identical to TRBD1. The CDR3 consists of 14 residues. The germline V gene has CDR1 MNHEY and CDR2 SMNVEV (reference sequence). V was pared by 3 bases and J by 5 bases, with 4 bases of the junction left unmatched. In nucleotides, the CDR3 is TGTGCCAGCAGTTTTCTACAGGGGGCAACTGAAGCTTTCTTT. Translated: CASSFLQGATEAFF.

The CDR3 coding sequence is TGCGCCAGCAGCCAAGTTAGGGACAGGGAGAATGAAAAACTGTTTTTT. It encodes CASSQVRDRENEKLFF. V gene TRBV4-1 combines with J gene TRBJ1-4; 9 nucleotides agree with TRBD1. V lost 1 base, J lost 5 bases, and 5 bases stayed unmatched. The CDR3 sequence is 16 residues long. Per the germline V gene, CDR1 is MGHRA and CDR2 is YSYEKL.

This clone has just one count. V gene TRBV5-1 combines with J gene TRBJ2-1; TRBD1 matches 9 bases. CDR3 length equals 15 residues. Germline trimming cut 0 bases from V and 4 bases from J; bases unmatched to any gene: 2. Germline V lookup: CDR1 SGHRS, CDR2 YFSETQ. In nucleotides, the CDR3 is TGCGCCAGCAGCTTGGCCGGGACAGGGTACAATGAGCAGTTCTTC. This codes for CASSLAGTGYNEQFF.

This chain joins TRBV19 and TRBJ1-5; D is unclear. The CDR3 is made up of 16 amino acids. The germline gives CDR1 LNHDA, CDR2 SQIVND (reference sequence). Trimming took off 3 bases at V and 1 base at J, with 13 bases between the two ends. The CDR3: CASSIPQAGSNQPQHF. CDR3 sequence (DNA): TGTGCCAGTAGTATCCCGCAGGCGGGGAGCAATCAGCCCCAGCATTTT.

J is TRBJ2-2 and V is TRBV9; D may be TRBD2 (6 bases). The CDR3 covers 16 residues. V was shortened by 0 bases and J by 6 bases, with 15 bases between the two germline ends. Germline-derived CDR1 and CDR2 are SGDLS and YYNGEE. CDR3 sequence (DNA): TGTGCCAGCAGCGTAGCCGGGCGGCGGGGTCCCGGGGAGCTGTTTTTT. Translating it yields CASSVAGRRGPGELFF.

The chain recombines TRBV10-3 with TRBJ2-5, with 8 bases that match TRBD2. Germline-derived CDR1 and CDR2 are ENHRY and SYGVKD. The CDR3 consists of 13 residues. The V gene end was trimmed by 7 bases and the J gene end by 4 bases; junction bases not matched to a gene: 5. CDR3 DNA: TGTGCCATCAACGCGGGAGGAGGAGAGACCCAGTACTTC. Its protein is CAINAGGGETQYF.

The chain uses TRBV14 and TRBJ2-7, with D tentatively TRBD1 (5 bases). Germline V gene data show CDR1 as SGHDN and CDR2 as FVKESK. The CDR3 loop spans 14 amino acids. Trimming removed 3 bases from V and 2 bases from J, with 11 bases in between. CDR3 DNA sequence: TGTGCCAGCAGCCAGACTTGGACAACCTACGAGCAGTACTTC. Amino acids: CASSQTWTTYEQYF.

V usage is TRBV28 and J usage is TRBJ2-7, with D unclear. This CDR3 region has 13 residues. CDR1 MDHEN and CDR2 SYDVKM come from the germline V gene. Trimming stripped 2 bases from V and 6 bases from J, with 11 bases between. CDR3 DNA sequence: TGTGCCAGCAGTTTAGTAGACCTAGGCGAGCAGTACTTC. Translation: CASSLVDLGEQYF.

The chain couples TRBV12-5 to TRBJ2-1; the match to TRBD2 covers 12 bases. Looked up from germline, CDR1 is LGHNT and CDR2 is FRNRAP. The V gene end was trimmed by 3 bases and the J gene end by 10 bases; junction bases not matched to a gene: 13. The CDR3 has 17 amino acids. The CDR3 region is CASGLTPATSGGREQFF. CDR3 DNA: TGTGCTAGTGGTTTAACCCCGGCGACTAGCGGGGGACGGGAGCAGTTCTTC.

V and J are TRBV7-2 and TRBJ2-5; no definite D call. Germline values: CDR1 SGHTA, CDR2 FQGNSA. The CDR3 extends over 12 amino acids. V lost 0 bases, J lost 4 bases, and 3 bases lay in between. The CDR3 DNA is TGTGCCAGCAGCTTAGCGCGAGAGACCCAGTACTTC. This encodes CASSLARETQYF.

V usage is TRBV7-3 and J usage is TRBJ1-2; D is uncertain. The germline V gene encodes CDR1 SGHTA and CDR2 FQGTGA. V lost 5 bases and J lost 7, with 14 bases in between. This CDR3 spans 13 amino acids. In DNA form, the CDR3 reads TGTGCCAGCAGCCATTTCGAGGGTGGTGGCTACACCTTC. The encoded protein is CASSHFEGGGYTF.

The CDR3 DNA follows: TGTGCCAGTAGTATGGGCAGGGTCTACGAGCAGTACTTC. Its translation: CASSMGRVYEQYF. This chain joins TRBV19 and TRBJ2-7; the D gene is possibly TRBD1 (5 bases). V lost 3 bases and J lost 3, with 9 bases in between. Per germline, CDR1 LNHDA and CDR2 SQIVND (reference sequence). The CDR3 covers 13 residues. The full variable domain, in which reference TRBV19 and TRBJ2-7 provide the parts outside the CDR3, is DGGITQSPKYLFRKEGQNVTLSCEQNLNHDAMYWYRQDPGQGLRLIYYSQIVNDFQKGDIAEGYSVSREKKESFPLTVTSAQKNPTAFYLCASSMGRVYEQYFGPGTRLTVT.

The chain combines TRBV5-1 with TRBJ2-5, with no clear D. With 1 base removed from V and 1 base from J, the gap between germline ends came to 11 bases. CDR1 SGHRS and CDR2 YFSETQ come from the germline V gene. The CDR3 runs to 15 residues. DNA of the CDR3: TGCGCCAGCAGCTTGAACTTAGTAGCCCAAGAGACCCAGTACTTC. Protein: CASSLNLVAQETQYF.

The J gene is TRBJ2-2, the V gene TRBV7-2, with a tentative D call TRBD2 (5 bases). CDR1 SGHTA and CDR2 FQGNSA come from the germline V gene. V lost 5 bases, J lost 6 bases, and 19 bases lay in between. This CDR3 has 16 residues. CDR3 protein: CASSPRGSRGSGELFF. The CDR3 DNA reads as TGTGCCAGCAGCCCAAGAGGTTCTCGGGGATCCGGGGAGCTGTTTTTT.

This clone was observed a few times. The chain joins TRBV19 to TRBJ1-4; D is ambiguous. CDR3 length: 14 amino acids. The V gene's germline CDR1 is LNHDA and CDR2 SQIVND (reference sequence). V was shortened by 3 bases and J by 8 bases, with 13 bases between the two germline ends. This CDR3 reads CASSIDRDLEKLFF. The CDR3, as DNA: TGTGCCAGTAGTATCGACCGGGATCTGGAAAAACTGTTTTTT.

The J gene is TRBJ1-3, the V gene TRBV2; possible D gene TRBD1, 6 bases. Trimming left V 6 bases short and J 4 bases short, with 16 bases between. This CDR3 has 15 residues. The V gene's germline CDR1 is SNHLY and CDR2 FYNNEI. CDR3 sequence (DNA): TGTGCCAGCAGAGCCACAGGGATCGTAGGAAACACCATATATTTT. Protein sequence: CASRATGIVGNTIYF.

This sequence joins TRBV4-2 and TRBJ2-5; 13 bases fit TRBD2. The CDR3 consists of 16 residues. J lost 5 bases, V lost 3 bases, and 6 bases had no gene match. CDR1 and CDR2 from the germline V gene are LGHNA and YNFKEQ. The CDR3 sequence: CASSHITSGGEETQYF. The CDR3 DNA reads TGTGCCAGCAGCCATATAACTAGCGGGGGGGAGGAGACCCAGTACTTC.

The genes are TRBV5-1 and TRBJ2-5, with D possibly matching TRBD2 (6 bases). Germline assignment: CDR1 SGHRS and CDR2 YFSETQ. V was clipped by 3 bases and J by 4 bases, with 13 bases between them. The CDR3 length is 14 residues. CDR3 amino acids: CASSYDSGGETQYF. DNA of the CDR3: TGCGCCAGCAGCTATGATAGCGGAGGAGAGACCCAGTACTTC.

V and J are TRBV29-1 and TRBJ2-7, with 11 bases that match TRBD1. This CDR3 is 13 amino acids long. Trimming removed 7 bases from V and 4 bases from J; junction bases left unmatched: 6. The V gene's germline CDR1 is SQVTM and CDR2 ANQGSEA. The CDR3 loop reads CSARGQGAYEQYF. CDR3 in DNA: TGCAGCGCCCGAGGACAGGGGGCTTACGAGCAGTACTTC.